The 18 T cell receptor beta chains given below trace back to one sample, sequenced in a study of identifying expanded T cells in peripheral blood. Assay used: immunoSEQ multiplex PCR; TCRdb lists only in-frame clones, some missing. The data show 55,000 to 75,000 clones, with 80% to 90% seen just once and just over 4.5% held by the top ten. The sequencing input was blood. These receptors came from a person aged 18 to 75 in good health.

The genes are TRBV6-4 and TRBJ1-5, with a tentative D call TRBD1 (5 bases). The V gene's germline CDR1 is MRHNA and CDR2 SNTAGT. The V and J ends lost 2 bases and 6 bases respectively, with 11 bases between them. The CDR3 covers 14 residues. The CDR3 here is CASSDQYRFQPQHF. The CDR3 nucleotides read TGTGCCAGCAGTGACCAGTACAGGTTTCAGCCCCAGCATTTT.

The chain couples TRBV27 to TRBJ2-1; no reliable D call. Germline CDR1 is MNHEY and CDR2 is SMNVEV (reference sequence). Trimming pared 3 bases from V and 2 bases from J, leaving 8 bases between. The CDR3 runs 14 residues. CDR3 in DNA: TGTGCCAGCAGTTTCAACCCTACCTACAATGAGCAGTTCTTC. Its translation is CASSFNPTYNEQFF.

This chain uses TRBV5-1 with TRBJ2-2; 11 bases match TRBD2. V shed 1 base and J 10 bases; nucleotides not matched to a gene: 6. Germline CDR1 and CDR2: SGHRS and YFSETQ. The CDR3 consists of 15 residues. DNA of the CDR3: TGCGCCAGCAGCTTGAACCCTAGCGGGGGGTCGGAGCTGTTTTTT. Its protein is CASSLNPSGGSELFF.

V is TRBV4-3 and J is TRBJ2-7; D gene uncertain. The V and J ends lost 0 bases and 0 bases respectively, with 12 bases between them. The CDR3 is made up of 16 amino acids. CDR1 LGHNA and CDR2 YSLEER come from the germline V gene. The CDR3 loop reads CASSQDWAGGSYEQYF. CDR3 bases: TGCGCCAGCAGCCAAGATTGGGCAGGCGGCTCCTACGAGCAGTACTTC.

The chain uses TRBV5-4 and TRBJ2-1; 11 bases line up with TRBD1. V shed 3 bases and J 3 bases; nucleotides not matched to a gene: 5. The CDR3 sequence is 16 residues long. Germline V gene sequence: CDR1 SGHNT, CDR2 YYREEE (reference sequence). As DNA, the CDR3 is TGTGCCAGCAGCTCGCCGGGACAGGGGGTCTACAATGAGCAGTTCTTC. Amino acids: CASSSPGQGVYNEQFF.

This chain links TRBV30 with TRBJ2-3; D gene ambiguous. The CDR3 spans 14 residues. Germline CDR1 is GTSNPN and CDR2 is SVGIG (reference sequence). V lost 3 bases and J 3 bases, leaving 13 bases between the germline ends. CDR3 nucleotide sequence: TGTGCCTGGAGCTGGACGGATGAAACAGATACGCAGTATTTT. This codes for CAWSWTDETDTQYF.

The chain is built from TRBV28 and TRBJ2-1, with 8 positions matching TRBD1. The CDR3 extends over 17 amino acids. Losses at the gene ends were 7 bases for V and 4 bases for J; bases not matched to a gene: 15. Germline loops: CDR1 MDHEN, CDR2 SYDVKM. As DNA, the CDR3 is TGTGCCAGCACTTCCCTCACGGACAGGGAGGAGTACAATGAGCAGTTCTTC. Translating it yields CASTSLTDREEYNEQFF.

The count of this clone is one. V and J are TRBV28 and TRBJ1-2; no reliable D call. CDR3 length equals 13 residues. Germline V gives CDR1 MDHEN, CDR2 SYDVKM. With 10 bases removed from V and 1 base from J, the gap between germline ends came to 13 bases. The chain's CDR3 is CAIEGPGNYGYTF. CDR3 sequence (DNA): TGTGCCATAGAGGGCCCTGGTAACTATGGCTACACCTTC.

In this sample, this clone turned up once. V and J are TRBV7-9 and TRBJ2-7, with D maybe TRBD1 (6 bases). V was shortened by 3 bases and J by 3 bases, with 9 bases between the two germline ends. Germline CDR1 reads SEHNR; CDR2 reads FQNEAQ (reference sequence). The CDR3 loop spans 13 amino acids. CDR3 loop: CASSFDRSYEQYF. The CDR3 nucleotides are TGTGCCAGCAGCTTTGACAGGAGCTACGAGCAGTACTTC.

The chain employs TRBV5-1 and TRBJ2-7; D is unclear. The CDR3 extends over 12 amino acids. The germline CDR1 and CDR2 sequences are SGHRS and YFSETQ. Trimming removed 1 base at V and 6 bases at J, with 8 bases between. For the CDR3, the DNA is TGCGCCAGCAGCTTGTCCCCACTCGAGCAGTACTTC. This encodes CASSLSPLEQYF.

The rearrangement joins TRBV6-5 to TRBJ2-5, with 11 bases that match TRBD2. CDR1 and CDR2 from the germline V gene are MNHEY and SVGAGI. CDR3 length: 15 residues. The V gene end was trimmed by 6 bases and the J gene end by 2 bases; junction bases not matched to a gene: 5. CDR3 sequence: CASSPTSGMQETQYF. For the CDR3, the DNA is TGTGCCAGCAGCCCGACTAGCGGGATGCAAGAGACCCAGTACTTC.

This clone showed up just a few times. The chain recombines TRBV19 with TRBJ1-6, with no clear D. V was pared by 3 bases and J by 3 bases, with 9 bases between. The CDR3 is 15 residues long. In germline, CDR1 is LNHDA, CDR2 SQIVND (reference sequence). The CDR3 DNA follows: TGTGCCAGTAGTATGCAGGACCGCTATAATTCACCCCTCCACTTT. As protein: CASSMQDRYNSPLHF.

This chain uses TRBV5-1 with TRBJ2-3; 7 nucleotides match TRBD2. With 0 bases clipped from V and 1 base from J, the junction kept 5 bases outside the gene matches. The CDR3 contains 16 residues. Germline CDR1 reads SGHRS; CDR2 reads YFSETQ. CDR3: CASSLAGGFGTDTQYF. The CDR3 DNA sequence: TGCGCCAGCAGCTTGGCCGGGGGGTTCGGCACAGATACGCAGTATTTT.

The chain recombines TRBV30 with TRBJ1-1; the match to TRBD1 covers 7 bases. Germline V gene data show CDR1 as GTSNPN and CDR2 as SVGIG (reference sequence). This CDR3 spans 15 amino acids. Unmatched junction bases numbered 9, after V lost 1 base and J lost 4 bases. The CDR3 sequence: CAWSGGGGVGTEAFF. The CDR3 bases are TGTGCCTGGAGTGGAGGGGGCGGTGTAGGCACTGAAGCTTTCTTT.

The rearrangement uses TRBV5-4 and TRBJ2-3; 9 positions agree with TRBD2. The CDR3 is made up of 17 amino acids. Trimming took 3 bases from V and 2 from J; bases not matched to a gene: 10. Germline CDR1 and CDR2: SGHNT and YYREEE (reference sequence). The CDR3 DNA is TGTGCCAGCAGCTCGGAGGGTAGCGGGGGCCCCACAGATACGCAGTATTTT. This sequence encodes CASSSEGSGGPTDTQYF.

The chain combines TRBV5-5 with TRBJ2-5; tentatively, D is TRBD2 (6 bases). Per germline, CDR1 SGHKS and CDR2 YYEKEE (reference sequence). The CDR3 has 13 residues. Trimming left V 4 bases short and J 5 bases short, with 12 bases between. This CDR3 is CASSPWGGETQYF. The CDR3 coding sequence is TGTGCCAGCAGCCCTTGGGGAGGCGAGACCCAGTACTTC.

J is TRBJ1-2 and V is TRBV29-1; D possibly corresponds to TRBD1 (6 bases). The V gene's germline CDR1 is SQVTM and CDR2 ANQGSEA. The CDR3 consists of 13 residues. Trimming cost V 3 bases and J 5 bases, with 13 bases left between them. The CDR3 region has the DNA TGCAGCGTTGATTCGGACAGAGAGTATGGCTACACCTTC. Protein product: CSVDSDREYGYTF. Supplemented by reference TRBV29-1 and TRBJ1-2, the full variable domain reads SAVISQKPSRDICQRGTSLTIQCQVDSQVTMMFWYRQQPGQSLTLIATANQGSEATYESGFVIDKFPISRPNLTFSTLTVSNMSPEDSSIYLCSVDSDREYGYTFGSGTRLTVV.

The chain combines TRBV5-4 with TRBJ2-7; 10 nucleotides align to TRBD1. Germline V gives CDR1 SGHNT, CDR2 YYREEE (reference sequence). V was clipped by 4 bases and J by 6 bases; unmatched bases: 7. There are 14 residues in the CDR3. The CDR3 nucleotides read TGTGCCAGCAGCCAAGCGGGACAGGGGCCCGAGCAGTACTTC. Translation: CASSQAGQGPEQYF.